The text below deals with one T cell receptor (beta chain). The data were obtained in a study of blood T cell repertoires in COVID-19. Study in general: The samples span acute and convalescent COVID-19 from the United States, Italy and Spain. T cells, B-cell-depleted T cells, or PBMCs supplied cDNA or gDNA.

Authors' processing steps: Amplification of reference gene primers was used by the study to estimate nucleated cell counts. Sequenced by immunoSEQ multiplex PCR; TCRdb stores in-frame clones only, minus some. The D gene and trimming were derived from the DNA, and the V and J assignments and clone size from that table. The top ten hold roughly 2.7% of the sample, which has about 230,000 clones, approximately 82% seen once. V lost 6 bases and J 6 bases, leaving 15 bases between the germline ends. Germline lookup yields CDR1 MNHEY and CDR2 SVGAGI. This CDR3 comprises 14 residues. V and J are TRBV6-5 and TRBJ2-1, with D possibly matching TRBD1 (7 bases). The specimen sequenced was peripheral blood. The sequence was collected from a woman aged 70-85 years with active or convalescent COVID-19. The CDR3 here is CASRRAGGSNEQFF. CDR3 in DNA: TGTGCCAGCAGGAGGGCAGGGGGGAGCAATGAGCAGTTCTTC.